This T cell receptor beta chain stems from a study of T cell repertoires in cytomegalovirus infection. Overall study findings and caveats: HLA-C-restricted CMV clonotypes gave the most frequent clonotype in two of eight donors.

CDR1 and CDR2 (germline): MGHRA, YSYEKL. The trim removed 1 base at V and 9 bases at J, leaving 8 bases unmatched. The length of the CDR3 is 15 residues. TCRdb ran MiXCR on the reads and lists one entry per CDR3 protein. The sample records about 180,000 distinct CDR3 sequences, about 15% being singletons. With regard to this clonotype: Its specificity is unknown.

The material sequenced was PBMCs. The gene calls are TRBV4-1 and TRBJ2-1, with 8 nucleotides matching TRBD1. This TCR came from a human donor in good health (CMV status not recorded). Some clones in this sample may be carry-over from other donors' samples. CDR3 coding DNA: TGCGCCAGCAGCCAAGCGCTTACAGGGGGAGCTGAGCAGTTCTTC. This translates into CASSQALTGGAEQFF.